This TCR beta chain was sequenced in a study of a mutant IDH1 vaccine in newly diagnosed glioma listed by TCRdb under 2021. Broadly, across the study: Patients were given eight vaccinations, in weeks 1, 3, 5, 7, 11, 15, 19 and 23, which matched visits V03 through V10. Vaccination began 4-6 weeks after radiotherapy alone, or alongside temozolomide cycles in the chemotherapy-containing groups. Of the 25 to 40 treated patients, roughly 60% were male and approximately 40% were female, and the mean age was around 40 years. Prior to enrollment, standard therapy consisting of radiotherapy alone, temozolomide alone, or radiochemotherapy with temozolomide had been administered to patients, with the combination being received by most patients. Six visits were used for peripheral blood collection: V03 (baseline), V05, V07, V10, V12 and V13. For exploratory analyses, under 30 treated patients had longitudinal TCRB deep sequencing done wherever samples were available. Broad study findings and their caveats: Across multiple MHC alleles, vaccine-induced immune responses were seen in more than 90% of patients. According to the authors, sample limitations meant that analyses of patient blood samples could not be reproduced. No apparent relationship was observed between pseudoprogression and alterations in the top peripheral T cell clonotypes detected by TCRB sequencing. Selection of PBMC samples for TCRB deep sequencing was based on availability.

A word on this clone: Its binding antigen is unknown. No quality values exist for individual bases; no much larger clone is one base distant.

Library preparation was by the immunoSEQ multiplex PCR assay. Following the manufacturer's protocol, the hsTCRB Kit was used to amplify rearranged TCR beta chain sequences. TCRB libraries were sequenced on an Illumina MiSeq. The source study handled its data this way. The kit vendor's proprietary platform handled demultiplexing, trimming and gene mapping. In its TCRdb copy, this immuneACCESS table keeps in-frame sequences only and misses some clones. Where compared with another copy, unresolved V genes explain less than half of these, and the others have no known cause. V, J and clone size were drawn from that table, and D and trimming were deduced from the DNA. Across this sample there are about 58,000 clones, with around 84% seen only once. Of the sample, 7% to 8.5% is held by the ten largest clones. The time point label corresponds to: week 5, during vaccination. Every vaccine dose consisted of 300 ug of a 20-mer mutant IDH1 peptide in Montanide, administered subcutaneously together with topical imiquimod. Donors had newly diagnosed WHO grade 3 or 4 IDH1-mutant astrocytomas with loss of nuclear ATRX. The samples were drawn from NOA16, a multicentre, single-arm, open-label phase I trial in Germany that tested a mutant IDH1 peptide vaccine in humans for the first time. Genomic DNA for TCRB sequencing was extracted from EDTA blood using the DNeasy Blood and Tissue Kit.

This clonotype originated in a woman aged 50 to 65 with glioma. The sample in question was PBMCs, obtained from a glioma patient whose treatment included an IDH1 peptide vaccine.

Here the CDR3 is given as CASSEQVSGTEAFF. In nucleotides, the sequence is TGTGCCAGCAGTGAACAGGTGTCCGGCACTGAAGCTTTCTTT. The chain joins TRBV6-1 to TRBJ1-1; no D gene call is confident. The CDR3 spans 14 residues, from the cysteine through the phenylalanine. Only CDR3 DNA is held: 42 bases, read in frame from base 1. V and J are truncated by 2 bases and 4 bases respectively, leaving an intervening sequence of 11 bases. Reading the germline V gene gives CDR1 MNHNS and CDR2 SASEGT.